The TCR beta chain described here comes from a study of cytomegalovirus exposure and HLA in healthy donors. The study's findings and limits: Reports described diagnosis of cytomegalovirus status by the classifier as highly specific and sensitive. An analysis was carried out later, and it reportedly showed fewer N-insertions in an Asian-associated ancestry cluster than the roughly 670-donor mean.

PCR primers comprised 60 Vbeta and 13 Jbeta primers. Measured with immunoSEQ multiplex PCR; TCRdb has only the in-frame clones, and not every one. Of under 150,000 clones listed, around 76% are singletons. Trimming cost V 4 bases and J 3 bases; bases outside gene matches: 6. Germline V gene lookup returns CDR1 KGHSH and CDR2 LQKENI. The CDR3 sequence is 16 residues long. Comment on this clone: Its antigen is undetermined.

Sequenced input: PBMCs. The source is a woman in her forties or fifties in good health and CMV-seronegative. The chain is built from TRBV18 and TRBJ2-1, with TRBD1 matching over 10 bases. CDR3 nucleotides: TGTGCCAGCTCACTATCCGGGACAGGGGTCTACAATGAGCAGTTCTTC. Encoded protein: CASSLSGTGVYNEQFF.